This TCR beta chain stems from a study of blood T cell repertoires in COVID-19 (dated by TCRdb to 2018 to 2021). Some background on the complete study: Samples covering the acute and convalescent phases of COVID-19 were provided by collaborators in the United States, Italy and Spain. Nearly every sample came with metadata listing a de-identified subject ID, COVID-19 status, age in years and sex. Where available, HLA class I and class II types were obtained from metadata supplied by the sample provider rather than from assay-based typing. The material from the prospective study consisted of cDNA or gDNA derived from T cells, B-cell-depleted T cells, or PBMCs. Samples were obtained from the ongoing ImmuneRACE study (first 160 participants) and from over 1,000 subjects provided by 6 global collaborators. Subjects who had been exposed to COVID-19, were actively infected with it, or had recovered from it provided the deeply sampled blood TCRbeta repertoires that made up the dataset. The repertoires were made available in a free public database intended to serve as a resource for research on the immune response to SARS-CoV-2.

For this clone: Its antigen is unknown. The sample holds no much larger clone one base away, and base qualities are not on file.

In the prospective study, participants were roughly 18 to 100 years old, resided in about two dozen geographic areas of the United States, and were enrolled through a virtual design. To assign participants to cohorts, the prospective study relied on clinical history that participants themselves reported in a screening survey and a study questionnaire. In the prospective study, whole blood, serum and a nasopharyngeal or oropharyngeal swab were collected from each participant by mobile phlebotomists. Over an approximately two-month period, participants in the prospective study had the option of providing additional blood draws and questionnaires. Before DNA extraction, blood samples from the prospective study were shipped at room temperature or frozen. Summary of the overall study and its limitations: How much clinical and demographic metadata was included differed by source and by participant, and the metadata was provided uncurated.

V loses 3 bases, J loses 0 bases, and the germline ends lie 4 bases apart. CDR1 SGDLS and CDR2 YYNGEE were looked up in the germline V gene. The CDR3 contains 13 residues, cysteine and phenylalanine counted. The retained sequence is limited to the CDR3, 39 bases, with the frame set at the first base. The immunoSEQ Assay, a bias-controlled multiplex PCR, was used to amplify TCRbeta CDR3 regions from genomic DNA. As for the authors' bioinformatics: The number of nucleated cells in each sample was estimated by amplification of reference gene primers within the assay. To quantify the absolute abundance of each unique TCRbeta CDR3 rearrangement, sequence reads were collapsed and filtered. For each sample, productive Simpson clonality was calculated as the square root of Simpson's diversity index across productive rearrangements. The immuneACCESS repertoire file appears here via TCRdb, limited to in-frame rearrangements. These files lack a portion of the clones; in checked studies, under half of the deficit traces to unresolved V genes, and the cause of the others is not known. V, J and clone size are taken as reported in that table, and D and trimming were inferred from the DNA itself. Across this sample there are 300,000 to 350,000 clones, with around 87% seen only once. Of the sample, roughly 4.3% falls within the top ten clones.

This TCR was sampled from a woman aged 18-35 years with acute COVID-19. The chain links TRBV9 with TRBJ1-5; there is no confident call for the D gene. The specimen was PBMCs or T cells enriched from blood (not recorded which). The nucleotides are TGTGCCAGCAGCGCCAATAGCAATCAGCCCCAGCATTTT. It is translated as CASSANSNQPQHF.